Following are 11 T cell receptor beta chains from one sample sequenced in a study of shared clonotypes between healthy human individuals. Sequencing used immunoSEQ multiplex PCR; TCRdb keeps in-frame clones, though not all of them. The sample has some 240,000 clones; over 60% are singletons. Specimen: memory CD4+ T cells sorted from blood. The subset denotes: CD45RA-negative fraction. The receptors come from a man younger than 40 in good health.

V and J are TRBV5-1 and TRBJ2-5; TRBD1 matches at 9 bases. Germline values: CDR1 SGHRS, CDR2 YFSETQ. The junction had 5 bases not matched to a gene; V was cut back by 4 bases and J by 1 base. This CDR3 is built from 15 residues. The DNA for the CDR3 is TGCGCCAGCAGCGGAGGGACAGGGTCCCAAGAGACCCAGTACTTC. This gives the protein CASSGGTGSQETQYF.

The rearrangement links TRBV7-1 to TRBJ1-2; D might be TRBD1 (5 bases). TRBV7-1 is known as an ORF, though its function is uncertain. This CDR3 is 17 amino acids long. V gave up 4 bases and J gave up 2 bases, with 20 bases separating them. For the CDR3, the DNA is TGTGCCAGCAGCTTTTTGAGTGCGGGACGGATAAACTATGGCTACACCTTC. The encoded protein is CASSFLSAGRINYGYTF.

This rearrangement joins TRBV6-5 to TRBJ1-1; the D is unclear. Per germline, CDR1 MNHEY and CDR2 SVGAGI. Trimming pared 2 bases from V and 5 bases from J, leaving 9 bases between. CDR3 length: 13 amino acids. CDR3 protein: CASSYTKGTEAFF. The CDR3 nucleotides read TGTGCCAGCAGTTACACAAAAGGGACTGAAGCTTTCTTT.

The chain is built from TRBV14 and TRBJ2-2, with D perhaps matching TRBD1 (5 bases). V gave up 5 bases and J gave up 3 bases, with 19 bases separating them. The CDR3 totals 17 residues. Germline V CDR1 and CDR2: SGHDN, FVKESK. The CDR3 coding sequence is TGTGCCAGCAGCAGCCAGTACTCACCCAGGGACACCGGGGAGCTGTTTTTT. It encodes CASSSQYSPRDTGELFF.

V and J are TRBV27 and TRBJ2-3; a weak D match, TRBD2 (6 bases). V was clipped by 6 bases and J by 0 bases, with 7 bases between them. This CDR3 contains 13 residues. Germline assignment: CDR1 MNHEY and CDR2 SMNVEV (reference sequence). In nucleotides, the CDR3 is TGTGCCAGCAGAGGAGGGAGCACAGATACGCAGTATTTT. This gives the protein CASRGGSTDTQYF.

The chain uses TRBV6-1 and TRBJ1-5; 10 bases fit TRBD1. The germline V gene encodes CDR1 MNHNS and CDR2 SASEGT. V shed 6 bases and J 6 bases; nucleotides not matched to a gene: 8. The CDR3 totals 15 residues. CDR3 in amino acids: CASRIRDRGSQPQHF. The CDR3 nucleotides are TGTGCCAGCAGGATCCGGGACAGGGGCTCTCAGCCCCAGCATTTT.

The CDR3 protein is CASSLTDYEQYF. The CDR3 DNA reads TGCGCCAGCAGCTTAACCGATTACGAGCAGTACTTC. The chain joins TRBV5-1 to TRBJ2-7, with D unclear. Germline V gene lookup returns CDR1 SGHRS and CDR2 YFSETQ. V was pared by 2 bases and J by 4 bases, with 7 bases between. The CDR3 has 12 residues.

This clone was counted at least ten times. This rearrangement joins TRBV11-3 to TRBJ2-3, with 10 bases lining up with TRBD1. The germline gives CDR1 SGHNT, CDR2 YENEEA. V was pared by 5 bases and J by 4 bases, with 6 bases of the junction left unmatched. CDR3 length: 15 amino acids. The CDR3 region is CASSAAGTGADTQYF. CDR3 coding DNA: TGTGCCAGCAGCGCAGCCGGGACAGGGGCAGATACGCAGTATTTT.

This chain links TRBV27 with TRBJ2-7; D assignment may be TRBD1 or TRBD2 (5 bases each). Trimming shortened V by 5 bases and J by 5 bases, and 16 bases separated the two germline ends. This CDR3 comprises 14 residues. Germline CDR1 reads MNHEY; CDR2 reads SMNVEV (reference sequence). CDR3 residues: CASSTTGRIDEQYF. The DNA of the CDR3 is TGTGCCAGCAGTACGACGGGACGTATCGACGAGCAGTACTTC.

This clone was detected only a few times. This sequence joins TRBV7-9 and TRBJ2-3; D gene unclear. Trimming pared 1 base from V and 1 base from J, leaving 6 bases between. This CDR3 spans 14 amino acids. Germline assignment: CDR1 SEHNR and CDR2 FQNEAQ (reference sequence). The CDR3 bases are TGTGCCAGCAGCTTAGGGAAGCGCACAGATACGCAGTATTTT. Amino acids: CASSLGKRTDTQYF.

The sample holds one count of this clone. Here the CDR3 DNA reads TGTGCCAGCAGCTTTCGTACTAGCGGAGGGAACACCGGGGAGCTGTTTTTT. Residues: CASSFRTSGGNTGELFF. The V call is TRBV11-3, the J call TRBJ2-2; 8 nucleotides match TRBD2. V was pared by 3 bases and J by 1 base, with 7 bases of the junction left unmatched. CDR1 is SGHNT, CDR2 YENEEA, per germline. The CDR3 contains 17 residues.